The T cell receptor (beta chain) under discussion was sequenced for a study of blood T cell repertoires in COVID-19. At the level of the study: Spain, Italy and the United States supplied samples that represented acute and convalescent COVID-19. T cells, B-cell-depleted T cells, or PBMCs supplied cDNA or gDNA.

Authors' analysis steps: Estimation of nucleated cell counts was performed using reference gene primer amplification. Produced via immunoSEQ multiplex PCR; TCRdb's table is partial and in-frame only. That table is the source of V, J and clone size, and D and trimming were worked out from the DNA. The table has roughly 97,000 clones, roughly 80% seen once. Germline lookup yields CDR1 SEHNR and CDR2 FQNEAQ (reference sequence). V was clipped by 5 bases and J by 4 bases; unmatched bases: 8. The CDR3 spans 16 residues. The sequence was obtained from a woman older than 75 with active or convalescent COVID-19. The J gene is TRBJ1-4, the V gene TRBV7-9; 9 bases map to TRBD1. Material for sequencing was peripheral blood. CDR3 in amino acids: CASSETGGSYNEKLFF. The CDR3 DNA reads TGTGCCAGCAGCGAAACAGGGGGCAGCTATAATGAAAAACTGTTTTTT.